This T cell receptor (beta chain) derives from a study of blood T cell repertoires in COVID-19. The wider study: Whether acute or convalescent, the COVID-19 samples came from the United States, Italy and Spain. Sources were T cells, B-cell-depleted T cells, or PBMCs; the material itself was cDNA or gDNA.

In the source study's methods: Estimation of nucleated cell counts relied on the amplification of reference gene primers. Profiled with immunoSEQ multiplex PCR; TCRdb holds only in-frame clones, not every one. V, J and clone size derive from that table, while D and trimming were established from the DNA sequence. Among approximately 140,000 clones listed, 70% to 90% were seen once. CDR1 is SQVTM and CDR2 is ANQGSEA in the germline V gene. CDR3 length: 14 residues. J was trimmed by 2 bases and V by 2 bases; bases with no gene match: 2. Sequenced input: peripheral blood. This sequence joins TRBV29-1 and TRBJ2-1; TRBD1 matches at 8 bases. This TCR was sampled from a man in his 70s with acute or convalescent COVID-19. The CDR3 reads CSVERTGTYNEQFF. The CDR3 DNA sequence: TGCAGCGTTGAAAGGACAGGGACCTACAATGAGCAGTTCTTC.